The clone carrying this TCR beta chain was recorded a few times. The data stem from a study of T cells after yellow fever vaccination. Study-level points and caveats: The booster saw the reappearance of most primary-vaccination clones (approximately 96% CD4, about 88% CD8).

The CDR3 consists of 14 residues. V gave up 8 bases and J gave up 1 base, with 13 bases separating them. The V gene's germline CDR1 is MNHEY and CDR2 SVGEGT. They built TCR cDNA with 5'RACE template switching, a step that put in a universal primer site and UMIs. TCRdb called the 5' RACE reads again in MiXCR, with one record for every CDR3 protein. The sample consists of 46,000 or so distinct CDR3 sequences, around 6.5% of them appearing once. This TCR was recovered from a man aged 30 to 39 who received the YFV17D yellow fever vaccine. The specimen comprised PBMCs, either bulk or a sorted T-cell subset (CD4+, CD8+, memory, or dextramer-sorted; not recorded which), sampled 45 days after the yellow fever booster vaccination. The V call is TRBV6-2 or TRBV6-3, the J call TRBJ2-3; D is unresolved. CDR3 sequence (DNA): TGTGCCAGCGAGGCATCCTGGGGCACAGATACGCAGTATTTT. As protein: CASEASWGTDTQYF.